This record looks at one TCR beta chain sequence and its context. Its antigen is currently not known. There are no base qualities to consult, and no much larger clone falls within one base. The data belong to a study of cytomegalovirus exposure and HLA in healthy donors (dated by TCRdb to about 2017). Study-level background: According to an earlier analysis of 587 of the donors, some 170 million T cells yielded over 90 million unique TCR beta sequences and 276 Gb of sequence data. An early release covering about 600 HLA-typed donors comprised about 310 gigabases of sequencing data and tens of millions of unique TCR sequences. Of the roughly 400 genotyped donors, less than 90% were placed in the genetic ancestry cluster associated with self-reported Caucasian donors. The study aimed to test whether signatures of past pathogen exposure could be identified by cataloging public T cell receptors. The T cell repertoires of several hundred subjects were profiled by immunosequencing and related to cytomegalovirus serostatus. In addition to the first cohort of about 650 subjects, a separate validation cohort of under 150 different subjects was used. The study combined high-throughput TCR immunosequencing, statistical association of individual TCRs with disease status, and machine learning to predict cytomegalovirus infection status. To study patterns of TCR occurrence, a later analysis re-analyzed previously published TCR beta repertoires from 700 or so donors and added high-resolution HLA genotyping. Rather than using new phenotypic data, the later analysis identified candidate immune exposures from TCR beta sequences and from how often those sequences occurred across donors. An earlier analysis of around 540 of the donors applied high-throughput TCR beta sequencing to assess whether each TCR beta V gene segment acted as functional or pseudogenic. Donor age, sex, ethnicity and CMV serostatus were compiled alongside the repertoire data. A later genetic analysis used genome-wide SNP genotypes for 398 of the 666 donors, treating that subset as a discovery cohort. Every repertoire in the discovery cohort had been generated on one and the same sequencing platform. HLA typing covered class I and class II loci at four-digit resolution. The number of donors typed differed by locus, with about 629-630 for A, B, C, DRB1 and DQB1, 522 for DQA1, 606 for DPA1, and approximately 470 for DPB1. Roughly five DR-DQ haplotypes were treated as single units for association and clustering because of strong linkage in the cohort. Among roughly 400 genotyped donors of the cohort, an average of approximately 240,000 unique TCR beta nucleotide sequences was sequenced per donor, of which roughly 17% were non-productive. Study-level results and caveats: The only immune exposure information available for the cohort was CMV serostatus. In a later analysis, TCR association rates were found to vary across HLA loci, with the most associated TCRs seen for DRB1 alleles and the fewest for HLA-C alleles. Some IMGT-functional V segments, including TRBV6-2 and TRBV6-3, could not be distinguished by the 87-base-pair reads and were therefore excluded. About 17 rarely observed V segments, including chromosome 9 orphons, were excluded from the earlier analysis of some 590 of the donors because counts were too low. Broadly in line with IMGT annotations, most TCR beta V segments showed up in productive rearrangements about 90% or about 30% of the time in an earlier analysis of 587 of the donors. Most CMV-associated TCR beta chains appeared to be HLA-restricted in a later analysis, and the HLA associations seemed to be driven largely by CMV exposure. The study gave a list of about 160 TCR beta chains associated with cytomegalovirus. When HLA alleles, especially DR and DQ, strongly co-occurred, TCR associations were difficult to assign to individual alleles. A later genetic analysis associated a missense DCLRE1C variant with V-gene and J-gene trimming of TCR beta chains, and an independent cohort replicated the association. Most TCR sequences were observed very rarely across donors, whereas some public TCRs were present in many individuals. A further reported finding was that TCR beta sequences accurately predicted the HLA-A and HLA-B alleles for most subjects in the first cohort. Presence/absence analyses assumed roughly uniform sequencing depth across donors, an assumption that may not hold. Correlated functional status among segregating V segments might be attributable to linkage disequilibrium, but an unknown experimental factor could not be ruled out. The authors suggested that the approach could potentially be extended to other disease states and immunological phenotypes. A later analysis reported that several top co-occurrence clusters appeared linked to parvovirus B19, influenza, CMV and Epstein-Barr virus. A group of highly shared sequence variants was considered likely to be a technical artifact of the sequencing pipeline. A few of the identified cytomegalovirus-associated TCR beta chains were confirmed in vitro to be specific for cytomegalovirus antigens. The classifier was reported to diagnose cytomegalovirus status with high specificity and sensitivity in both the original cohort and the validation cohort. Only TCR beta chains were sequenced in this cohort, and the absence of alpha or paired-chain data limited detectable features. Compared with equally common non-associated chains, HLA-associated TCR beta chains in a later analysis were more clonally expanded and had lower generation probabilities. At a false discovery rate of 0.05, a later analysis linked under 20,000 TCR beta sequences to specific HLA alleles. In a later genetic analysis, fewer N-insertions in productive TCRs were reported among donors in an Asian-associated ancestry cluster than the roughly 670-donor mean. Because some donors lacked HLA typing at each locus, the association tests relied only on the typed subset.

Taken from the germline V gene, the CDR1 and CDR2 loops are SQVTM and ANQGSEA. The CDR3 goes from the cysteine to the phenylalanine over 14 residues. The only DNA kept is the CDR3, 42 bases in frame from the first base. V and J lose 2 bases and 7 bases, and a span of 14 bases separates them. The library was built by means of the immunoSEQ multiplex PCR assay. A mixture of 60 forward primers for TCR Vbeta segments and 13 reverse primers for TCR Jbeta segments was used in the multiplex PCR. A multiplex PCR assay on genomic DNA amplified the CDR3 region of rearranged TCR beta genes. The Illumina HiSeq System was used to sequence the amplified TCR beta libraries as 87-base-pair reads. On the study's bioinformatics: A later analysis counted tens of millions of unique TCR beta chains across the roughly 700 repertoires, and approximately 11 million of these chains were shared by at least two donors. To remove PCR and sequencing errors, raw reads were error-corrected and collapsed into unique sequences using a nearest-neighbor algorithm that merged closely related sequences. Alignment of CDR3 sequences to IMGT reference sequences was used to assign V, D and J gene segments. For a sequence to be retained, a match of at least six nucleotides to both a V gene segment and a J gene segment was required. A rearrangement was called productive if the CDR3 had no stop codons and remained in frame with V and J, and every other rearrangement was called non-productive. CDR3 was defined according to IMGT convention as the region running from the second conserved V-encoded cysteine to the conserved J-encoded phenylalanine. In an earlier analysis of just under 600 of the donors, sequences lacking an unambiguous match to a single V gene segment were excluded. In an earlier analysis of approximately 590 of the donors, V segments were called functional above 56.7% productive rearrangements and were called segregating when the between-donor standard deviation exceeded 5%. A statistical classification framework was built to diagnose cytomegalovirus status from the catalog of TCR beta chain sequences. A later analysis assigned V and J genes by comparing TCR nucleotide sequences with IMGT/GENE-DB human TR gene sequences. Using the TCRdist pipeline, a later analysis assigned CDR3 sequences along with most-parsimonious VDJ recombination scenarios. In a later analysis, each TCR beta chain was defined by its CDR3 amino acid sequence together with its V-gene family, and reads without a unique V-gene family were excluded. In a later analysis, 500 to 700 highly shared, low-generation-probability nucleotide sequences were removed to address suspected cross-contamination and a sequencing artifact. For each public chain, a later analysis derived a clonal expansion index from normalized ranks of inferred template counts within each repertoire. In a later analysis, generation probabilities were computed with a VDJ recombination model fitted to out-of-frame rearrangements, and the resulting probabilities were checked against IGoR. Hypergeometric tests were used in a later analysis to score TCR-TCR, TCR-HLA and TCR-CMV co-occurrence, with a repertoire-size bias correction applied to the TCR pairs. In a later analysis, false discovery rates were estimated by permuting HLA or CMV assignments 20 times. In a later analysis, co-occurring TCRs were grouped with DBSCAN, and TCRdist sequence similarity was added when clustering was performed within HLA-allele-positive subsets. Repertoires with fewer than 30,000 or more than 120,000 public chains, plus five repertoires with anomalous nucleotide sharing, were excluded from co-occurrence clustering. The clones in this table, taken by TCRdb from immuneACCESS, are in-frame only. Not every clone is retained; where verified, under half of the shortfall comes from an unresolved V gene, and the cause of the rest is unknown. V and J calls and clone size are given by that table; D and trimming were obtained from the DNA. The sample profile shows approximately 150,000 clones; 80% to 85% of them were found once. The top ten clonotypes cover around 3.7% of the sample.

The cohort comprised 670 or so healthy bone marrow donors. At the time of sampling, every cohort member was nominally healthy, though immune exposures that went unrecorded were likely present. The donor was CMV seronegative and was included in the group of 352 seronegative cohort members. Every donor gave a peripheral blood sample, and the peripheral blood mononuclear cells from that sample were used for TCR beta sequencing. The Qiagen DNeasy Blood Extraction Kit was used to extract genomic DNA from the blood cell samples. Specimen: PBMCs. The rearranged chain carries TRBV29-1 and TRBJ2-2; TRBD1 might be the D gene, on 5 matching bases. This receptor was taken from a male donor in good health and CMV-seronegative. The CDR3 is CSVESRQGHGELFF. The DNA sequence is given as TGCAGCGTTGAATCGCGGCAGGGTCACGGGGAGCTGTTTTTT.